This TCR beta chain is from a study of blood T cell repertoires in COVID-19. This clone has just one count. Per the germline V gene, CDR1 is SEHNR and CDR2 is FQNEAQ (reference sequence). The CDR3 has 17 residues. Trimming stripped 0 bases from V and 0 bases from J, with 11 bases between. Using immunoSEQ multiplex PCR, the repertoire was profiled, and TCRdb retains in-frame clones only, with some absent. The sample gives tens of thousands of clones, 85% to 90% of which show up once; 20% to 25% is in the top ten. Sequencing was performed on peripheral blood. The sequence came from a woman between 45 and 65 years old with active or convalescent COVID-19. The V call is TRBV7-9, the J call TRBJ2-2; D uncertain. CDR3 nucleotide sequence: TGTGCCAGCAGCTTAGCGCTTACAGATACGAACACCGGGGAGCTGTTTTTT. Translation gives CASSLALTDTNTGELFF.